This TCR beta chain is drawn from a study of blood T cell repertoires in COVID-19. Two negative PCRs, clearance, or symptom resolution had been documented for recovered Cohort 3 donors. Germline values: CDR1 SGHAT, CDR2 FQNNGV. CDR3 size: 14 residues. Trimming took off 4 bases at V and 2 bases at J, with 11 bases between the two ends. Method: immunoSEQ multiplex PCR; TCRdb's copy keeps in-frame clones and lacks some. This sample has about 290,000 clones, with around 86% found just once. The sample comprised PBMCs or T cells enriched from blood (not recorded which). The chain recombines TRBV11-2 with TRBJ1-1; D is unresolved. This receptor was obtained from a woman between 40 and 55 years old who had recovered from COVID-19. The CDR3 loop reads CASSWEYFNTEAFF. The CDR3 region has the DNA TGTGCCAGCAGCTGGGAGTACTTCAACACTGAAGCTTTCTTT.